A single sample is the source of the 6 T cell receptor beta chains below, sequenced in a study of shared clonotypes between healthy human individuals. TCRdb keeps only in-frame clones here, not all; method: immunoSEQ multiplex PCR. The sample includes 2 million to 2.5 million clones, about 95% of them seen just once. CD8 cells regarded as naive lacked CD45RO, were positively chosen for CCR7, and omitted terminally differentiated effector memory CD45RA+ cells. Sequenced: naive CD8+ T cells sorted from blood. The origin of the receptors is a man between 18 and 29 years old in good health.

The V gene is TRBV27, the J gene TRBJ1-4; D uncertain. Germline CDR1 reads MNHEY; CDR2 reads SMNVEV (reference sequence). V lost 10 bases to trimming and J lost 0 bases, with 18 bases between them. The length of the CDR3 is 16 residues. DNA for the CDR3: TGTGCCACCAAGGGTATAACCGCCTCAACTAATGAAAAACTGTTTTTT. Its protein is CATKGITASTNEKLFF.

The V gene is TRBV28, the J gene TRBJ2-7; 7 bases align to TRBD2. Germline V gives CDR1 MDHEN, CDR2 SYDVKM. The CDR3 is 15 amino acids. Trimming at V came to 3 bases and at J to 6 bases, leaving 11 bases not matched to a gene. The CDR3 DNA reads TGTGCCAGCAGTTTGACCAGCGGGGTCCTCGGCGAGCAGTACTTC. It specifies CASSLTSGVLGEQYF.

The rearrangement links TRBV28 to TRBJ2-7, with TRBD1 matching 9 bases. CDR3 length equals 14 residues. Germline lookup yields CDR1 MDHEN and CDR2 SYDVKM. The J segment lost 2 bases and the V segment lost 7 bases, leaving 6 bases of the junction unmatched. The CDR3 protein is CASTGQGLPYEQYF. Here the CDR3 DNA reads TGTGCCAGCACGGGACAGGGCCTCCCCTACGAGCAGTACTTC. Drawing the rest from reference TRBV28 and TRBJ2-7, the complete variable domain is DVKVTQSSRYLVKRTGEKVFLECVQDMDHENMFWYRQDPGLGLRLIYFSYDVKMKEKGDIPEGYSVSREKKERFSLILESASTNQTSMYLCASTGQGLPYEQYFGPGTRLTVT.

The chain carries TRBV5-6 and TRBJ2-7; D may be TRBD2 (5 bases). V shed 4 bases and J shed 4 bases, with 15 bases lying between them. The CDR3 totals 14 residues. Germline-derived CDR1 and CDR2 are SGHDT and YYEEEE. CDR3: CASSDAGGLYEQYF. The CDR3 DNA follows: TGTGCCAGCAGCGATGCAGGAGGACTGTACGAGCAGTACTTC. Full variable domain (rest looked up from reference TRBV5-6 and TRBJ2-7): DAGVTQSPTHLIKTRGQQVTLRCSPKSGHDTVSWYQQALGQGPQFIFQYYEEEERQRGNFPDRFSGHQFPNYSSELNVNALLLGDSALYLCASSDAGGLYEQYFGPGTRLTVT.

The gene calls are TRBV5-8 and TRBJ2-7; 8 bases fit TRBD1. With V trimmed by 4 bases and J by 7 bases, 13 bases remained unmatched. This CDR3 contains 15 residues. Germline-derived CDR1 and CDR2 are SGHTS and YDEGEE. The CDR3 DNA reads TGTGCCAGCAGCCAACACCTCGACAGGGGTTGGGAGCAGTACTTC. Translated: CASSQHLDRGWEQYF.

The gene calls are TRBV4-1 and TRBJ1-2; D may be TRBD1 (5 bases). V lost 0 bases, J lost 2 bases, and 13 bases lay in between. Germline loops: CDR1 MGHRA, CDR2 YSYEKL. The CDR3 length is 16 residues. DNA of the CDR3: TGCGCCAGCAGCCAAGAGGGCGCAGGGCTAAACTATGGCTACACCTTC. Translating gives CASSQEGAGLNYGYTF.